These 2 T cell receptor beta chains share one sample of origin, sequenced in a study of blood T cell repertoires in COVID-19. Produced via immunoSEQ multiplex PCR; TCRdb's table is partial and in-frame only. Of roughly 260,000 clones in the sample, approximately 91% were seen once. The sample taken for sequencing was peripheral blood. The receptors derive from a woman aged 25 to 39 with COVID-19, enrolled during active disease.

This rearrangement joins TRBV6-5 to TRBJ1-1, with 7 bases aligning to TRBD1. The CDR3 has 15 amino acids. Germline CDR1 is MNHEY and CDR2 is SVGAGI. With V trimmed by 3 bases and J by 5 bases, 9 bases remained unmatched. The CDR3 protein is CASSYVGQVRTEAFF. In nucleotides, the CDR3 is TGTGCCAGCAGTTATGTCGGACAGGTCCGTACTGAAGCTTTCTTT.

This sequence joins TRBV30 and TRBJ2-4; D is unresolved. Looked up from germline, CDR1 is GTSNPN and CDR2 is SVGIG (reference sequence). The CDR3 totals 14 residues. Trimming pared 0 bases from V and 6 bases from J, leaving 12 bases between. The CDR3 DNA reads as TGTGCCTGGAGTGTGAGGCTAGACGGAAACATTCAGTACTTC. Its translation is CAWSVRLDGNIQYF.